The clone carrying this T cell receptor beta chain was found a few times. The sample is drawn from a study of T cell changes during pregnancy in multiple sclerosis. Profiling relied on immunoSEQ multiplex PCR, and the TCRdb table lists in-frame clones only, not all of them. The data show about 60,000 clones, with roughly 90% seen just once and roughly 0.85% held by the top ten. The sequencing here drew on peripheral blood, taken before pregnancy. The receptor was derived from a female donor with multiple sclerosis, enrolled in a pregnancy study.

The CDR3 protein is CASSYRTGTLDTIYF. CDR3 nucleotides: TGTGCCAGCAGCTACCGGACAGGTACCCTCGACACCATATATTTT. The V call is TRBV11-1, the J call TRBJ1-3; 7 bases align to TRBD1. The CDR3 totals 15 residues. The germline CDR1 and CDR2 sequences are SGHAT and FQDESV (reference sequence). Losses at the gene ends were 4 bases for V and 8 bases for J; bases not matched to a gene: 11.